Listed here are 27 T cell receptor beta chains from one sample, sequenced in a study of tumor and adjacent non-tumor tissue in lung cancer. The library came from three nested PCR rounds adapted from ARM-PCR protocols. Each CDR3 protein gets one entry after TCRdb re-called the multiplex PCR reads with MiXCR. The sample has 85,000 to 100,000 distinct CDR3 sequences, 65% to 75% seen once; the top ten hold around 16%. This sample's RNA came from whole unsorted tissue. Material for sequencing was lung tumor tissue. These TCRs come from a man in his sixties with non-small cell lung cancer.

The rearrangement uses TRBV29-1 and TRBJ2-3, with TRBD2 as a possible D gene (5 bases). The CDR3 length is 12 residues. The V end lost 7 bases, the J end lost 1 base, and 9 bases lay between the germline ends. Germline V gives CDR1 SQVTM, CDR2 ANQGSEA. In DNA, the CDR3 is TGCAGCGGAGCGGTTGGCACAGATACGCAGTATTTT. This sequence encodes CSGAVGTDTQYF.

In this sample, this clonotype turned up many times. This chain connects TRBV29-1 to TRBJ2-5; no clear D gene. This CDR3 is 10 amino acids long. The germline gives CDR1 SQVTM, CDR2 ANQGSEA. V lost 4 bases, J lost 1 base, and 1 base lay in between. Here the CDR3 DNA reads TGCAGCGTTGGCCAAGAGACCCAGTACTTC. It is translated as CSVGQETQYF.

Remarks on this clonotype: One end of the junction does not line up with germline, which may come from a read error. V is TRBV4-3 and J is TRBJ2-4, with D perhaps given as TRBD1 or TRBD2 (7 bases each). Germline assignment: CDR1 LGHNA and CDR2 YSLEER. The CDR3 is 17 amino acids. The CDR3 is CVSSQDPGGGPKNIQYF. The DNA of the CDR3 is TGCGTCAGCAGTCAAGATCCAGGGGGGGGTCCCAAAAACATTCAGTACTTC.

Worth noting for this clonotype: The conserved phenylalanine or tryptophan normally closing the CDR3 is absent here, so this likely arose from a read error. The chain has TRBV10-3 and TRBJ1-1; a weak D match, TRBD1 (6 bases). Germline values: CDR1 ENHRY, CDR2 SYGVKD. Trimming pared 10 bases from V and 1 base from J, leaving 13 bases between. The CDR3 is made up of 13 amino acids. In nucleotides, the CDR3 is TGTGCCAGTTGGGACAAGGCGAACACTGAAGCTTTCATC. Translated: CASWDKANTEAFI.

This clonotype appeared a few times. One junction end does not reproduce the germline sequence, and a read error may be involved. The chain couples TRBV13 to TRBJ1-2, with 8 nucleotides matching TRBD1. Germline values: CDR1 PRHDT, CDR2 FYEKMQ (reference sequence). This CDR3 has 16 amino acids. CDR3 loop: CDSSLYTGGAFYGYTF. The CDR3, as DNA: TGTGACAGCAGCCTCTATACAGGGGGTGCCTTCTATGGCTACACCTTC.

A word on this clonotype: A read error may account for a junction end that differs from germline. The J gene is TRBJ2-4, the V gene TRBV6-1; no firm D call. Per the germline V gene, CDR1 is MNHNS and CDR2 is SASEGT. This CDR3 spans 14 amino acids. CDR3 amino acids: CASSELEAKNIQCF. The DNA of the CDR3 is TGTGCCAGCAGTGAGTTGGAAGCCAAAAATATTCAGTGCTTC.

The rearrangement joins TRBV25-1 to TRBJ2-7; D remains ambiguous. Germline CDR1 reads MGHDK; CDR2 reads SYGVNS. V was pared by 7 bases and J by 2 bases, with 9 bases between. CDR3 length: 12 residues. The CDR3 spells CASNDNAYEQYF. CDR3 DNA: TGTGCCAGCAATGACAACGCCTACGAGCAGTACTTC.

This chain joins TRBV6-1 and TRBJ2-5; D tentatively reads TRBD1 or TRBD2 (5 bases each). Per the germline V gene, CDR1 is MNHNS and CDR2 is SASEGT. The CDR3 extends over 13 amino acids. Trimming took 11 bases from V and 4 from J, leaving 17 bases between them. CDR3 sequence: CAGSEGFRETQYF. The CDR3 nucleotides are TGTGCCGGTAGTGAGGGGTTTCGAGAGACCCAGTACTTC.

This rearrangement joins TRBV6-5 to TRBJ2-5; D gene unclear. This CDR3 has 14 amino acids. V lost 2 bases, J lost 9 bases, and 16 bases lay in between. Germline-derived CDR1 and CDR2 are MNHEY and SVGAGI. This chain's CDR3 is CASSYAVLQDSQYF. The CDR3 DNA reads TGTGCCAGCAGTTACGCGGTACTTCAAGATTCCCAGTACTTC.

The sample holds many counts of this clonotype. The V gene is TRBV6-5, the J gene TRBJ1-4; unclear D gene. V gave up 6 bases and J gave up 7 bases, with 15 bases separating them. The length of the CDR3 is 14 residues. In germline, CDR1 is MNHEY, CDR2 SVGAGI. The CDR3 DNA reads as TGTGCCAGCAGCCCCCGTAGGGAGCTTGAAAAACTGTTTTTT. Its translation: CASSPRRELEKLFF.

The rearrangement uses TRBV7-9 and TRBJ1-1; D unresolved. Germline CDR1 and CDR2: SEHNR and FQNEAQ (reference sequence). CDR3 length equals 15 residues. Between the trimmed V and J ends, which lost 9 bases and 8 bases, there was a span of 25 bases. CDR3 region: CARSHSRWADREAFF. As DNA, the CDR3 is TGTGCCAGAAGCCATAGCAGATGGGCGGACCGAGAAGCTTTCTTT.

With respect to this clonotype: At one boundary the junction diverges from the germline segment, which might be a read error. The gene calls are TRBV18 and TRBJ2-2; D is unclear. The CDR3 is made up of 15 amino acids. Germline V gene lookup returns CDR1 KGHSH and CDR2 LQKENI. The CDR3 spells CASSPWAGPTWELFF. For the CDR3, the DNA is TGTGCCAGCTCACCATGGGCTGGACCCACCTGGGAGCTGTTTTTT.

V usage is TRBV28 and J usage is TRBJ1-1; D uncertain. The CDR3 contains 15 residues. CDR1 is MDHEN and CDR2 is SYDVKM in the germline V gene. Trimming took off 3 bases at V and 1 base at J, with 12 bases between the two ends. The CDR3 sequence: CASSFVGKENTEAFF. The CDR3 coding sequence is TGTGCCAGCAGTTTTGTCGGCAAGGAGAACACTGAAGCTTTCTTT.

Of note for this clonotype: A clone one base away is much larger, so this may be a read error. The chain recombines TRBV28 with TRBJ1-2; D is ambiguous. The CDR3 has 14 amino acids. Trimming stripped 3 bases from V and 3 bases from J, with 11 bases between. CDR1 and CDR2 (germline): MDHEN, SYDVKM. CDR3 nucleotide sequence: TGTGCCAGCAGTTTCGTAGGGCTCTACTATGGCTACACCTTC. Translating gives CASSFVGLYYGYTF.

The genes are TRBV7-9 and TRBJ1-6; D call uncertain. The germline V and J ends were trimmed by 5 bases and 4 bases, with 18 bases remaining between them. CDR3 length equals 17 residues. In germline, CDR1 is SEHNR, CDR2 FQNEAQ (reference sequence). The CDR3 DNA reads TGTGCCAGCAGCCTGACACGGAGGAGTGAGTATAATTCACCCCTCCACTTT. Protein: CASSLTRRSEYNSPLHF. Together with reference TRBV7-9 and TRBJ1-6, the CDR3 gives the full variable domain: DTGVSQNPRHKITKRGQNVTFRCDPISEHNRLYWYRQTLGQGPEFLTYFQNEAQLEKSRLLSDRFSAERPKGSFSTLEIQRTEQGDSAMYLCASSLTRRSEYNSPLHFGNGTRLTVT.

The chain has TRBV18 and TRBJ2-1, with D unclear. This CDR3 spans 12 amino acids. The germline V and J ends were trimmed by 8 bases and 7 bases, with 12 bases remaining between them. Germline values: CDR1 KGHSH, CDR2 LQKENI. Written as DNA, the CDR3 is TGTGCCAGCCTAGGCCTGGGGAATGAGCAGTTCTTC. Protein product: CASLGLGNEQFF.

V is TRBV5-1 and J is TRBJ2-3; 7 bases agree with TRBD2. Germline assignment: CDR1 SGHRS and CDR2 YFSETQ. The J segment lost 1 base and the V segment lost 6 bases, leaving 11 bases of the junction unmatched. The CDR3 loop spans 16 amino acids. CDR3 in amino acids: CASIFGGSGGTDTQYF. The CDR3 nucleotides are TGCGCCAGCATCTTCGGAGGGAGCGGGGGCACAGATACGCAGTATTTT.

This clonotype showed up just once. An end of the junction differs from the germline gene, which may be a read error. The chain links TRBV12-3 or TRBV12-4 to TRBJ2-3, with D possibly being TRBD2 (5 bases). The CDR3 is 16 residues long. CDR3 region: CTSSSSDTGSPDTQYF. The CDR3 bases are TGTACCAGCAGTTCCAGTGACACGGGGAGCCCAGATACGCAGTATTTT.

On this clonotype itself: The missing conserved phenylalanine or tryptophan at the end of this CDR3 makes a read error likely. CDR3 region: CARSSPGQGYEQYL. For the CDR3, the DNA is TGTGCCAGGAGTTCTCCGGGACAGGGGTACGAGCAGTACCTC. The chain has TRBV6-2 or TRBV6-3 and TRBJ2-7; TRBD1 matches 10 bases. The CDR3 extends over 14 amino acids. Germline V CDR1 and CDR2: MNHEY, SVGEGT.

The rearrangement joins TRBV11-3 to TRBJ2-7, with D perhaps matching TRBD1 or TRBD2 (5 bases each). The CDR3 is 12 amino acids. CDR1 is SGHNT and CDR2 is YENEEA in the germline V gene. V was cut by 5 bases and J by 3 bases, with 8 bases left in between. Here the CDR3 DNA reads TGTGCCAGCAGCAATGGGGGCTACGAGCAGTACTTC. This codes for CASSNGGYEQYF.

This rearrangement joins TRBV6-5 to TRBJ2-1; D possibly uses TRBD1 or TRBD2 (7 bases each). There are 14 residues in the CDR3. The germline V and J ends were trimmed by 6 bases and 7 bases, with 16 bases remaining between them. Germline V lookup: CDR1 MNHEY, CDR2 SVGAGI. The CDR3 nucleotides are TGTGCCAGCAGAGGGGGGAGGGGGCTGAATGAGCAGTTCTTC. It is translated as CASRGGRGLNEQFF.

The chain is built from TRBV6-1 and TRBJ1-5, with 7 bases fitting TRBD1. V was clipped by 6 bases and J by 1 base; unmatched bases: 27. The CDR3 consists of 22 residues. Germline values: CDR1 MNHNS, CDR2 SASEGT. For the CDR3, the DNA is TGTGCCAGCAGAAAAAAGGGAGGGGGCCAGATAGGGCTCGGCGACAGCAATCAGCCCCAGCATTTT. Translation gives CASRKKGGGQIGLGDSNQPQHF.

As concerns this clonotype: A much larger clone is a single base away; this may be a read error. The chain is built from TRBV28 and TRBJ1-5; weak D call: TRBD1 (5 bases). This CDR3 has 14 residues. Germline loops: CDR1 MDHEN, CDR2 SYDVKM. The V gene lost 7 bases and the J gene lost 3 bases, with 13 bases spanning the gap. The CDR3 DNA sequence: TGTGCCAGCATGGGGGTGGGGGTCAATCAGCCCCAGCATTTT. Encoded protein: CASMGVGVNQPQHF. Supplemented by reference TRBV28 and TRBJ1-5, the full variable domain reads DVKVTQSSRYLVKRTGEKVFLECVQDMDHENMFWYRQDPGLGLRLIYFSYDVKMKEKGDIPEGYSVSREKKERFSLILESASTNQTSMYLCASMGVGVNQPQHFGDGTRLSIL.

This chain uses TRBV10-2 with TRBJ2-7; D is possibly TRBD1 (6 bases). CDR1 is WSHSY, CDR2 SAAADI, per germline. The CDR3 length is 14 residues. V lost 6 bases to trimming and J lost 3 bases, with 15 bases between them. The CDR3 nucleotides read TGCGCCAGCAGAGCATCAGGGGCACACTACGAGCAGTACTTC. Translated: CASRASGAHYEQYF.

This sequence joins TRBV20-1 and TRBJ2-7; D is uncertain. Germline CDR1 is DFQATT and CDR2 is SNEGSKA (reference sequence). This CDR3 region has 12 residues. Trimming shortened V by 3 bases and J by 13 bases, and 19 bases separated the two germline ends. Written as DNA, the CDR3 is TGCAGTGCTAGTCACGGGTCCTACGCGCAATACTTC. Translating gives CSASHGSYAQYF.

This clonotype appeared a single time. One junction end does not reproduce the germline sequence, and a read error may be involved. The V gene is TRBV6-5, the J gene TRBJ2-3; no definite D call. Looked up from germline, CDR1 is MNHEY and CDR2 is SVGAGI. The CDR3 length is 15 residues. The CDR3 region has the DNA TGTGCCAGCAGTTACGGAGCGAGTCGCACAGATACACAGTATTTT. The encoded protein is CASSYGASRTDTQYF.

This clonotype showed up just once. Germline is not matched at one junction end, which may reflect a read error. This chain connects TRBV4-2 to TRBJ1-6; TRBD1 might be the D (5 bases). The CDR3 runs to 15 residues. Per the germline V gene, CDR1 is LGHNA and CDR2 is YNFKEQ. Here the CDR3 reads CASSPQVDYNSPPHF. The CDR3 DNA follows: TGTGCCAGCAGCCCACAGGTGGACTATAATTCACCCCCCCACTTT.